The rows below give T cell receptor beta chains drawn from one sample of a study of patients and donors after allogeneic stem cell transplantation. Each CDR3 protein gets one entry after TCRdb re-called the RT-PCR reads with MiXCR. This table holds about a million distinct CDR3 sequences, roughly 17% found once. Sequenced sample: blood, either unsorted or a sorted T cell fraction (not recorded which). The origin of the receptors is a human donor who was either an allogeneic HSCT recipient or a stem cell or donor lymphocyte infusion donor (not recorded which). It is not recorded whose cells these are; they may come from a transplant donor. Both conserved end residues are part of each CDR3. D genes are given only for firm matches. Not all rows give a size; the values are once, few, many and, for expanded clones, a class.

>.|few|TRBJ1-1|TRBV6-1
CASSEQRALLNTEAFF
TGTGCCAGCAGTGAACAGCGAGCCCTTCTGAACACTGAAGCTTTCTTT
>TRBD1|.|TRBJ2-1|TRBV20-1
CSARSPGQGVHEQFF
TGCAGTGCTAGATCACCGGGACAGGGGGTTCATGAGCAGTTCTTC
>.|few|TRBJ1-6|TRBV5-1
CASSPDGRNNSPLHF
TGCGCCAGCAGCCCTGACGGACGGAATAATTCACCCCTCCACTTT
>.|.|TRBJ1-6|TRBV5-1
CASSAGLGSYNSPLHF
TGCGCCAGCAGCGCAGGGTTGGGCTCCTATAATTCACCCCTCCACTTT
>.|.|TRBJ1-1|TRBV30
CASSPQGRTYGAFF
TGTGCCTCCTCGCCACAGGGACGTACCTACGGAGCTTTCTTT
>TRBD2|many|TRBJ2-1|TRBV12-3/TRBV12-4
CASTQRGTYNEQFF
TGTGCCAGCACCCAGCGGGGGACCTACAATGAGCAGTTCTTC
>TRBD1|.|TRBJ1-2|TRBV5-1
CASSSPPGQRNYGYTF
TGCGCCAGCAGCTCCCCTCCGGGACAGAGGAACTATGGCTACACCTTC
>.|few|TRBJ2-3|TRBV12-3/TRBV12-4
CATLEGTSFPTTDTQYF
TGTGCCACTCTTGAGGGAACTAGCTTCCCCACCACAGATACGCAGTATTTT
>.|few|TRBJ1-1|TRBV30
CAWSVRTEEAFF
TGTGCCTGGAGTGTACGGACAGAAGAAGCTTTCTTT
>.|.|TRBJ1-2|TRBV18
CASSRGDSALYGYTF
TGTGCCAGCTCTCGGGGCGACAGCGCGCTCTATGGCTACACCTTC
>.|.|TRBJ2-1|TRBV7-3
CASSTDFYNEQFF
TGTGCCAGCAGCACGGACTTTTACAATGAGCAGTTCTTC
>.|few|TRBJ1-5|TRBV4-3
CASSQDEGRNQPQHF
TGCGCCAGCAGCCAAGATGAGGGACGCAATCAGCCCCAGCATTTT
>TRBD1|once|TRBJ1-2|TRBV4-3
CASSPSGTALGYTF
TGCGCCAGCAGCCCTTCCGGGACAGCTCTTGGCTACACCTTC
>.|many|TRBJ1-2|TRBV12-3/TRBV12-4
CAISRQGFGYGYTF
TGTGCCATCAGTCGGCAGGGGTTCGGCTATGGCTACACCTTC
>TRBD1|few|TRBJ2-3|TRBV12-3/TRBV12-4
CASRGQGLSTDTQYF
TGTGCCAGCAGGGGACAGGGCCTTAGCACAGATACGCAGTATTTT
>.|few|TRBJ2-7|TRBV27
CASSPQQASPYEQYF
TGTGCCAGCAGTCCCCAACAGGCTTCCCCCTACGAGCAGTACTTC
>.|many|TRBJ1-1|TRBV6-5
CASSSRGGVTEAFF
TGTGCCAGCAGTTCAAGGGGGGGAGTGACTGAAGCTTTCTTT
>TRBD2|many|TRBJ2-2|TRBV10-3
CAIGTSDTGELFF
TGTGCCATCGGGACTAGCGACACCGGGGAGCTGTTTTTT
>.|many|TRBJ1-2|TRBV12-3/TRBV12-4
CASTQRHGYTF
TGTGCCAGCACCCAGCGCCATGGCTACACCTTC
>TRBD2|few|TRBJ2-1|TRBV9
CAKRVQDTGTSGNSYNEQFF
TGTGCCAAAAGGGTGCAGGACACCGGGACTAGCGGGAACTCCTACAATGAGCAGTTCTTC
>.|few|TRBJ2-1|TRBV20-1
CSARGSYNEQFF
TGCAGTGCTAGAGGGAGTTACAATGAGCAGTTCTTC
>.|many|TRBJ1-1|TRBV5-1
CASSLAIRTEPMGAFF
TGCGCCAGCAGCTTGGCCATAAGGACAGAGCCCATGGGAGCTTTCTTT
>.|once|TRBJ2-3|TRBV3-1
CASSQAPPRGTDTQYF
TGTGCCAGCAGCCAGGCCCCGCCGCGGGGCACAGATACGCAGTATTTT
>.|.|TRBJ1-1|TRBV20-1
CSARDLIINTEAFF
TGCAGTGCTAGAGATCTGATTATTAACACTGAAGCTTTCTTT
>.|many|TRBJ2-7|TRBV12-3/TRBV12-4
CASNRAGSYEQYF
TGTGCCAGCAATAGAGCGGGCTCCTACGAGCAGTACTTC
>TRBD2|few|TRBJ2-7|TRBV7-2
CASSLALAGVGEQYF
TGTGCCAGCAGCTTAGCTCTAGCGGGAGTTGGCGAGCAGTACTTC
>TRBD1|few|TRBJ2-1|TRBV7-9
CASSQQGAKPNEQFF
TGTGCCAGCAGTCAACAGGGGGCGAAACCCAATGAGCAGTTCTTC
>.|.|TRBJ2-4|TRBV9
CAKQTWGIQYF
TGTGCCAAACAGACATGGGGAATTCAGTACTTC
>TRBD2|.|TRBJ2-1|TRBV6-2/TRBV6-3
CASSSPGLARISSYNEQFF
TGTGCCAGCAGTAGTCCGGGACTAGCGAGGATTAGCTCCTACAATGAGCAGTTCTTC
>.|few|TRBJ2-4|TRBV20-1
CSARMGGSGNIQYF
TGCAGTGCTAGGATGGGTGGGTCAGGGAACATTCAGTACTTC
>.|few|TRBJ2-7|TRBV29-1
CSVEIRGSYEQYF
TGCAGCGTTGAAATCCGGGGGTCGTACGAGCAGTACTTC
>.|.|TRBJ2-6|TRBV29-1
CSVEVRGAGANVLTF
TGCAGCGTTGAAGTACGCGGGGCTGGGGCCAACGTCCTGACTTTC
>.|.|TRBJ2-2|TRBV11-1
CASSTIEDGLNTGELFF
TGTGCCAGCAGCACCATTGAGGACGGACTAAACACCGGGGAGCTGTTTTTT
>.|few|TRBJ1-4|TRBV12-3/TRBV12-4
CASSLGVYTNEKLFF
TGTGCCAGCAGTTTAGGGGTGTACACTAATGAAAAACTGTTTTTT
>TRBD2|.|TRBJ2-5|TRBV2
CASRSGTRTQYF
TGTGCCAGCAGGTCCGGGACTAGGACCCAGTACTTC
>TRBD1|.|TRBJ1-2|TRBV27
CASSYLTGGDGYTF
TGTGCCAGCAGTTACCTGACAGGGGGTGATGGCTACACCTTC
>.|.|TRBJ1-1|TRBV9
CASSVVGGMGMNTEAFF
TGTGCCAGCAGCGTAGTCGGAGGGATGGGGATGAACACTGAAGCTTTCTTT
>.|.|TRBJ1-5|TRBV12-3/TRBV12-4
CASSPGIDSNQPQHF
TGTGCCAGCAGTCCCGGTATTGATAGCAATCAGCCCCAGCATTTT
>.|.|TRBJ1-5|TRBV7-2
CASSLEGAKNQPQHF
TGTGCCAGCAGCTTAGAAGGGGCTAAGAATCAGCCCCAGCATTTT
>.|.|TRBJ1-1|TRBV20-1
CSASKDALNTEAFF
TGCAGTGCTAGTAAGGACGCCCTGAACACTGAAGCTTTCTTT
>TRBD1|.|TRBJ2-7|TRBV4-1
CASRPPGQPYEQYF
TGCGCCAGCAGACCTCCGGGACAGCCGTACGAGCAGTACTTC
>TRBD2|.|TRBJ2-2|TRBV19
CASSALGGRTGELFF
TGTGCCAGTAGTGCCCTGGGCGGGAGGACCGGGGAGCTGTTTTTT
>TRBD2|.|TRBJ2-1|TRBV10-3
CAIMGLAGPDNEQFF
TGTGCCATCATGGGACTAGCGGGGCCCGACAATGAGCAGTTCTTC
>.|many|TRBJ2-1|TRBV29-1
CSVDRAGHNEQFF
TGCAGCGTTGACCGCGCGGGGCACAATGAGCAGTTCTTC
>TRBD2|few|TRBJ2-1|TRBV5-1
CASSFSSLAGFGDEQFF
TGCGCCAGCAGCTTTAGTAGCCTAGCGGGATTTGGCGATGAGCAGTTCTTC
>.|few|TRBJ2-7|TRBV6-2/TRBV6-3
CASSYQAGPPYEQYF
TGTGCCAGCAGTTATCAGGCGGGGCCTCCCTACGAGCAGTACTTC
>TRBD1|.|TRBJ2-7|TRBV7-9
CASSSLPGQPGEQYF
TGTGCCAGCAGCTCTTTACCGGGACAGCCTGGCGAGCAGTACTTC
>.|.|TRBJ2-3|TRBV29-1
CSVEAGGSTDTQYF
TGCAGCGTTGAGGCCGGGGGAAGCACAGATACGCAGTATTTT
>.|.|TRBJ1-1|TRBV5-1
CASSLGWSNTEAFF
TGCGCCAGCAGCTTGGGGTGGAGTAACACTGAAGCTTTCTTT
>.|many|TRBJ2-2|TRBV20-1
CSARGGHSPNTGELFF
TGCAGTGCTAGAGGGGGGCACAGTCCGAACACCGGGGAGCTGTTTTTT
>.|many|TRBJ2-1|TRBV7-9
CASSLVDNEQFF
TGTGCCAGCAGCTTAGTAGACAATGAGCAGTTCTTC